This TCR beta chain is drawn from a study of CXCR3-negative and CXCR3-positive naive CD8 T cells. Investigators sorted each CD8+ T cell subset in triplicate, taking 300,000 or so cells each time. CDR1 SQVTM and CDR2 ANQGSEA come from the germline V gene. The CDR3 totals 14 residues. Notes on the study in general: More hydrophobic TRB CDR3s were found in CXCR3-positive naive cells than in CXCR3-negative naive cells. Memory cells diverged, while naive CXCR3-positive and CXCR3-negative cells had similar TRBV-TRBJ usage. Comparably high diversity was seen in both naive subsets, and much lower diversity in memory CD8+ cells.

UMI-labeled 5' RACE TRB cDNA libraries were prepared from the cells. Following a re-call of the 5' RACE reads, TCRdb has one entry per CDR3 protein and lacks DNA. Its listing shows about 110,000 distinct CDR3 sequences. Details on this clonotype: Its specificity is not known.

J is TRBJ2-5 and V is TRBV29-1; TCRdb picks TRBD1, but there is no DNA to check that call. Sequenced sample: naive CXCR3+ CD8+ T cells from blood. The subset is: CD45RO-CCR7+CD27+CD95- naive CD8+ T cells expressing CXCR3 (TNR3+). The TCR was taken from a human donor in good health. Some clones in this sample may be carry-over from other donors' samples. The chain's CDR3 is CSVEAGDGKETQYF.